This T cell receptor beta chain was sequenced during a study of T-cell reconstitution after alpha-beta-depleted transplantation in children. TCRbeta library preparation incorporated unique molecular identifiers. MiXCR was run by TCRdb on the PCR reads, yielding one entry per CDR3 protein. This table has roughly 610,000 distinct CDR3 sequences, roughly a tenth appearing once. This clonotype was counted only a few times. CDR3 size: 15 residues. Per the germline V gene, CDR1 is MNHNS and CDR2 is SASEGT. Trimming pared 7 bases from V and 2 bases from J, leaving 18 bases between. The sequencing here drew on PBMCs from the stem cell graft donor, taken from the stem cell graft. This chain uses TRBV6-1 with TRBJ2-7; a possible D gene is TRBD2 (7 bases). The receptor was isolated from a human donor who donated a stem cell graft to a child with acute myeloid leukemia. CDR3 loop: CASTKGGIHTYEQYF. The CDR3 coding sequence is TGTGCCAGCACAAAGGGGGGGATCCATACCTACGAGCAGTACTTC.